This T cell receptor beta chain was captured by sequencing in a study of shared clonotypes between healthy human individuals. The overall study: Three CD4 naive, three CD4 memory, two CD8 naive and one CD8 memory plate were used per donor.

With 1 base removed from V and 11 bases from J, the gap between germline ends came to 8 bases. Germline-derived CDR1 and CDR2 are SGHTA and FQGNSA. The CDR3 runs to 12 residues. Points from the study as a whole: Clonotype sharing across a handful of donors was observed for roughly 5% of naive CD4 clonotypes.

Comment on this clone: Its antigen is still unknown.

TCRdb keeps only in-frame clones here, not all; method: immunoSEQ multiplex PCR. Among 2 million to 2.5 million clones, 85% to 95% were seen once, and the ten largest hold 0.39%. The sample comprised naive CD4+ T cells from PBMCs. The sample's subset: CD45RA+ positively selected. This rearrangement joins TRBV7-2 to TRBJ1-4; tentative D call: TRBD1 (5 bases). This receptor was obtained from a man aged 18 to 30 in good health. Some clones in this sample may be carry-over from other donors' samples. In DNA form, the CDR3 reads TGTGCCAGCAGCTTAGGATGGGGGAAACTGTTTTTT. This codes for CASSLGWGKLFF.